One and the same sample provided the 21 T cell receptor beta chains below, sequenced in a study of T cells after somatic rescue of genetic block. The assay was immunoSEQ multiplex PCR, and TCRdb's table has in-frame clones only and misses some. In the table there are approximately 71,000 clones, roughly 90% of which are singletons. The sequencing sample was made of peripheral blood mononuclear cells (PBMCs). These receptors were obtained from a man in his forties.

The CDR3: CSVTRGSGGNQPQHF. The CDR3 DNA reads TGCAGCGTTACTCGGGGCAGCGGTGGCAATCAGCCCCAGCATTTT. The V and J genes are TRBV29-1 and TRBJ1-5; tentative D call: TRBD1 (5 bases). The ends were cut back, 5 bases at V and 2 bases at J, with 16 bases in the middle. Germline CDR1 SQVTM, CDR2 ANQGSEA. The CDR3 extends over 15 amino acids.

The chain recombines TRBV13 with TRBJ2-5; 8 bases align to TRBD2. V was clipped by 4 bases and J by 2 bases; unmatched bases: 12. Per germline, CDR1 PRHDT and CDR2 FYEKMQ (reference sequence). The CDR3 contains 17 residues. The CDR3 sequence: CASSSLGRASGQETQYF. CDR3 nucleotide sequence: TGTGCCAGCAGCTCCCTCGGACGGGCTAGCGGGCAAGAGACCCAGTACTTC.

The chain is built from TRBV7-9 and TRBJ1-5; D gene unclear. In germline, CDR1 is SEHNR, CDR2 FQNEAQ (reference sequence). Between the trimmed V and J ends, which lost 3 bases and 10 bases, there was a span of 10 bases. CDR3 size: 12 residues. CDR3 DNA: TGTGCCAGCAGCTTTGGGGAAAGTCCCCAGCATTTT. This gives the protein CASSFGESPQHF. Supplemented by reference TRBV7-9 and TRBJ1-5, the full variable domain reads DTGVSQNPRHKITKRGQNVTFRCDPISEHNRLYWYRQTLGQGPEFLTYFQNEAQLEKSRLLSDRFSAERPKGSFSTLEIQRTEQGDSAMYLCASSFGESPQHFGDGTRLSIL.

The sample holds one count of this clone. The chain joins TRBV5-5 to TRBJ2-7, with TRBD1 matching over 8 bases. V shed 0 bases, J shed 3 bases, and the junction held 2 bases outside the gene matches. The CDR3 has 14 residues. Germline V gene sequence: CDR1 SGHKS, CDR2 YYEKEE (reference sequence). The DNA of the CDR3 is TGTGCCAGCAGCTTGGGGACAGGGCTCTACGAGCAGTACTTC. Encoded protein: CASSLGTGLYEQYF.

This chain connects TRBV19 to TRBJ1-4; D may be TRBD1 (6 bases). The ends were cut back, 7 bases at V and 5 bases at J, with 14 bases in the middle. CDR1 and CDR2 (germline): LNHDA, SQIVND (reference sequence). The CDR3 is 14 amino acids. As DNA, the CDR3 is TGTGCCAGTACCGAGCAGGGGTCCAATGAAAAACTGTTTTTT. Amino acid sequence: CASTEQGSNEKLFF.

This sequence joins TRBV9 and TRBJ2-7; D remains unclear. The germline V gene encodes CDR1 SGDLS and CDR2 YYNGEE. Trimming removed 0 bases from V and 3 bases from J, with 10 bases in between. The CDR3 length is 14 residues. CDR3 sequence (DNA): TGTGCCAGCAGCGTAGCGGGCGATCGCTACGAGCAGTACTTC. As protein: CASSVAGDRYEQYF.

This clone came up a few times. The chain recombines TRBV7-9 with TRBJ2-1; 15 bases line up with TRBD2. Trimming cost V 1 base and J 4 bases; bases outside gene matches: 8. The CDR3 is made up of 19 amino acids. CDR1 is SEHNR, CDR2 FQNEAQ, per germline (reference sequence). CDR3 loop: CASSLDGLAGGSKYNEQFF. The CDR3 DNA sequence: TGTGCCAGCAGCTTAGACGGACTAGCGGGAGGGTCAAAATACAATGAGCAGTTCTTC.

V gene TRBV15 combines with J gene TRBJ2-5; D is undetermined. Germline V gives CDR1 LNHNV, CDR2 YYDKDF (reference sequence). V dropped 0 bases and J dropped 1 base, with 9 bases sitting between them. The CDR3 sequence is 15 residues long. DNA for the CDR3: TGTGCCACCAGCAGAGATTCCCCCGTCCAAGAGACCCAGTACTTC. Translating gives CATSRDSPVQETQYF.

The V call is TRBV4-2, the J call TRBJ2-3; TRBD2 agrees at 12 bases. Germline values: CDR1 LGHNA, CDR2 YNFKEQ. The CDR3 consists of 16 residues. The V gene end was trimmed by 0 bases and the J gene end by 3 bases; junction bases not matched to a gene: 1. DNA for the CDR3: TGTGCCAGCAGCCAAGAAGGGACTAGCGGGACAGATACGCAGTATTTT. As protein: CASSQEGTSGTDTQYF.

This CDR3 reads CASSQINGETQYF. The DNA of the CDR3 is TGTGCCAGCAGCCAAATTAACGGAGAGACCCAGTACTTC. J is TRBJ2-5 and V is TRBV14; D gene unclear. V dropped 2 bases and J dropped 4 bases, with 8 bases sitting between them. The CDR3 totals 13 residues. The germline V gene has CDR1 SGHDN and CDR2 FVKESK. The entire variable domain, with the rest obtained from reference TRBV14 and TRBJ2-5, is as follows: EAGVTQFPSHSVIEKGQTVTLRCDPISGHDNLYWYRRVMGKEIKFLLHFVKESKQDESGMPNNRFLAERTGGTYSTLKVQPAELEDSGVYFCASSQINGETQYFGPGTRLLVL.

The genes are TRBV27 and TRBJ1-2, with D tentatively TRBD1 (6 bases). V lost 6 bases to trimming and J lost 6 bases, with 14 bases between them. CDR1 is MNHEY and CDR2 is SMNVEV in the germline V gene (reference sequence). The CDR3 runs 13 residues. The CDR3 DNA reads as TGTGCCAGCAGACCCGAGGGGGAGAATGGCTACACCTTC. Its translation: CASRPEGENGYTF.

V is TRBV29-1 and J is TRBJ2-2; D is possibly TRBD2 (5 bases). This CDR3 comprises 15 residues. CDR1 is SQVTM, CDR2 ANQGSEA, per germline. The V gene lost 6 bases and the J gene lost 2 bases, with 16 bases spanning the gap. The DNA for the CDR3 is TGCAGCGTCACTCGGACGGGGAGAAACACCGGGGAGCTGTTTTTT. Translated, it gives CSVTRTGRNTGELFF.

The rearrangement uses TRBV6-1 and TRBJ2-7, with 9 bases matching TRBD2. Germline V lookup: CDR1 MNHNS, CDR2 SASEGT. The CDR3 is 14 residues long. The V and J ends lost 2 bases and 1 base, in that order; junction bases with no gene match: 0. In DNA, the CDR3 is TGTGCCAGCAGTGAACTAGCGGGGTCCTACGAGCAGTACTTC. As protein: CASSELAGSYEQYF.

This clone was recorded once. V gene TRBV2 combines with J gene TRBJ2-7; the match to TRBD1 covers 9 bases. Germline lookup yields CDR1 SNHLY and CDR2 FYNNEI. The trim removed 6 bases at V and 5 bases at J, leaving 2 bases unmatched. This CDR3 has 12 amino acids. The CDR3 region has the DNA TGTGCCAGCAGGGGACAGGGAGACGAGCAGTACTTC. This codes for CASRGQGDEQYF.

The gene calls are TRBV19 and TRBJ1-5; 12 nucleotides line up with TRBD1. The germline CDR1 and CDR2 sequences are LNHDA and SQIVND (reference sequence). V gave up 3 bases and J gave up 5 bases; unmatched junction bases: 5. This CDR3 contains 16 residues. The CDR3 here is CASSMGDRGLDQPQHF. The DNA of the CDR3 is TGTGCCAGTAGTATGGGGGACAGGGGGCTGGATCAGCCCCAGCATTTT.

The chain combines TRBV28 with TRBJ2-7; possibly TRBD2 for D (5 bases). V lost 3 bases to trimming and J lost 7 bases, with 19 bases between them. The CDR3 is 15 amino acids. Germline CDR1 is MDHEN and CDR2 is SYDVKM. CDR3 in DNA: TGTGCCAGCAGTTTCGGTGAGGAGGCCGGAGAAGAGCAGTACTTC. Amino acid sequence: CASSFGEEAGEEQYF.

V is TRBV18 and J is TRBJ1-1; tentative D call: TRBD1 (5 bases). The CDR3 runs 13 residues. CDR1 and CDR2 (germline): KGHSH, LQKENI. Trimming cost V 2 bases and J 3 bases, with 7 bases left between them. Written as DNA, the CDR3 is TGTGCCAGCTCACCATGGGGGGACACTGAAGCTTTCTTT. Translated: CASSPWGDTEAFF.

The gene calls are TRBV2 and TRBJ2-1; tentatively, D is TRBD2 (5 bases). The V gene's germline CDR1 is SNHLY and CDR2 FYNNEI. There are 13 residues in the CDR3. Deletions cut 7 bases from V and 6 bases from J, with 13 bases between. The CDR3 nucleotides read TGTGCCAGCAACCAATTAGAGGGCAATGAGCAGTTCTTC. Translation: CASNQLEGNEQFF.

This clone was observed a single time. This chain links TRBV30 with TRBJ2-3, with 8 positions matching TRBD2. J was trimmed by 0 bases and V by 6 bases; bases with no gene match: 5. Germline CDR1 reads GTSNPN; CDR2 reads SVGIG (reference sequence). The length of the CDR3 is 14 residues. The CDR3 bases are TGTGCCTGTCCGCTAGCGGGCAGCACAGATACGCAGTATTTT. Translation: CACPLAGSTDTQYF.

The chain employs TRBV2 and TRBJ2-7, with 12 bases lining up with TRBD2. The germline gives CDR1 SNHLY, CDR2 FYNNEI. With 3 bases clipped from V and 5 bases from J, the junction kept 5 bases outside the gene matches. The CDR3 spans 15 residues. The CDR3, as DNA: TGTGCCAGCAGTGACCCGACTAGCGGGGGCGACGAGCAGTACTTC. Translating it yields CASSDPTSGGDEQYF.

This clone has just one count. This chain uses TRBV5-5 with TRBJ2-3; D is unresolved. The CDR3 is 12 residues long. Germline values: CDR1 SGHKS, CDR2 YYEKEE (reference sequence). The germline V and J ends were trimmed by 5 bases and 6 bases, with 10 bases remaining between them. DNA for the CDR3: TGTGCCAGCAGTCCCGTGCGGGATACGCAGTATTTT. This sequence encodes CASSPVRDTQYF.